The 20 T cell receptor beta chains presented below share a single source sample, sequenced in a study of cytomegalovirus exposure and HLA in healthy donors. 60 Vbeta and 13 Jbeta primers were used in PCR. The method was immunoSEQ multiplex PCR; TCRdb's version includes in-frame clones alone and lacks a portion of them. The sample includes 100,000 to 150,000 clones, approximately 9% seen only once; the top ten take roughly 6.4%. Sequencing input: PBMCs. These receptors originate from a woman aged 35 to 49 in good health and CMV-seropositive.

This clone was picked up a small number of times. The genes are TRBV5-1 and TRBJ1-1; no clear D gene. The CDR3 is 15 residues long. Germline-derived CDR1 and CDR2 are SGHRS and YFSETQ. V was clipped by 6 bases and J by 0 bases, with 15 bases between them. CDR3 sequence (DNA): TGCGCCAGCACCGTTATGGGAGATATGAACACTGAAGCTTTCTTT. This sequence encodes CASTVMGDMNTEAFF.

A few counts support this clone. The CDR3 spells CASSFGTVEYF. In DNA form, the CDR3 reads TGTGCCAGCAGCTTTGGGACAGTAGAGTACTTC. The V and J genes are TRBV5-6 and TRBJ2-7; 7 bases line up with TRBD1. Trimming removed 2 bases from V and 11 bases from J; junction bases left unmatched: 4. Germline-derived CDR1 and CDR2 are SGHDT and YYEEEE. The CDR3 is 11 amino acids.

In its sample, this clone was seen a few times. The gene calls are TRBV6-6 and TRBJ2-3; D is ambiguous. In germline, CDR1 is MNHNY, CDR2 SVGAGI (reference sequence). This CDR3 contains 12 residues. The V end lost 6 bases, the J end lost 4 bases, and 8 bases lay between the germline ends. The CDR3 loop is CASRPSADTQYF. CDR3 nucleotide sequence: TGTGCCAGCAGGCCCAGCGCAGATACGCAGTATTTT.

This clone was observed a few times. The chain has TRBV2 and TRBJ2-2; 8 nucleotides align to TRBD1. The CDR3 is 15 residues long. Losses at the gene ends were 6 bases for V and 5 bases for J; bases not matched to a gene: 8. Germline CDR1 and CDR2: SNHLY and FYNNEI. The CDR3 DNA sequence: TGTGCCAGCAGCCCAAGGACAGGGCGGACCGGGGAGCTGTTTTTT. It translates to CASSPRTGRTGELFF.

V usage is TRBV2 and J usage is TRBJ2-6; D is uncertain. Looked up from germline, CDR1 is SNHLY and CDR2 is FYNNEI. The CDR3 has 16 residues. Trimming removed 4 bases at V and 2 bases at J, with 12 bases between. The DNA for the CDR3 is TGTGCCAGCAGTGGTGACAAAATCGCTGGGGCCAACGTCCTGACTTTC. This codes for CASSGDKIAGANVLTF.

This clone has a handful of counts. This sequence joins TRBV4-1 and TRBJ1-2; 7 positions agree with TRBD1. CDR1 is MGHRA, CDR2 YSYEKL, per germline. The CDR3 is 18 residues long. V was pared by 3 bases and J by 3 bases, with 16 bases of the junction left unmatched. The DNA for the CDR3 is TGCGCCAGCAGCCAGAGCAGCCGGGACAGCGTTTGGGACTATGGCTACACCTTC. It specifies CASSQSSRDSVWDYGYTF.

The CDR3 region has the DNA TGTGCCAGCAGCGTAGTGAGTTTCACAGATACGCAGTATTTT. This gives the protein CASSVVSFTDTQYF. The chain uses TRBV9 and TRBJ2-3; D call uncertain. The germline CDR1 and CDR2 sequences are SGDLS and YYNGEE. Trimming shortened V by 0 bases and J by 2 bases, and 7 bases separated the two germline ends. This CDR3 has 14 amino acids.

This clone was seen a few times. The chain employs TRBV28 and TRBJ2-7, with D possibly being TRBD1 (5 bases). The CDR3 totals 12 residues. Trimming took 3 bases from V and 9 from J, leaving 12 bases between them. Looked up from germline, CDR1 is MDHEN and CDR2 is SYDVKM. CDR3 sequence reads: CASSFGATVQYF. In DNA form, the CDR3 reads TGTGCCAGCAGTTTTGGGGCGACGGTGCAGTACTTC.

This clone was detected a few times. In nucleotides, the CDR3 is TGTGCCAGCAACAGGGGATGGGAAGAAAAACTGTTTTTT. This encodes CASNRGWEEKLFF. The V call is TRBV2, the J call TRBJ1-4; 7 bases fit TRBD1. Germline lookup yields CDR1 SNHLY and CDR2 FYNNEI. The CDR3 has 13 residues. J gave up 8 bases and V 7 bases, and 7 bases lay outside the gene matches.

V is TRBV5-1 and J is TRBJ2-1; 11 positions match TRBD1. The germline CDR1 and CDR2 sequences are SGHRS and YFSETQ. V trimming: 2 bases; J trimming: 4 bases; junction bases outside the gene matches: 5. The CDR3 runs 16 residues. The CDR3 spells CASSFTGQGAYNEQFF. The CDR3 coding sequence is TGCGCCAGCAGCTTCACCGGACAGGGGGCTTACAATGAGCAGTTCTTC.

This clone was seen a few times. The V gene is TRBV11-2, the J gene TRBJ1-5; D is ambiguous. Germline V lookup: CDR1 SGHAT, CDR2 FQNNGV. With 5 bases removed from V and 6 bases from J, the gap between germline ends came to 11 bases. The CDR3 contains 13 residues. As DNA, the CDR3 is TGTGCCAGCAGCCTCGAGCGGAGTCAGCCCCAGCATTTT. Amino acid sequence: CASSLERSQPQHF.

This clone has ten or more counts. The CDR3 DNA reads as TGTGCTAGTGCGCGCGACGGGACAGCGAATCAGCCCCAGCATTTT. This translates into CASARDGTANQPQHF. The chain employs TRBV12-5 and TRBJ1-5; 7 nucleotides align to TRBD1. The trim removed 7 bases at V and 4 bases at J, leaving 10 bases unmatched. Germline V gives CDR1 LGHNT, CDR2 FRNRAP. This CDR3 is 15 amino acids long. Full variable domain (missing parts from reference TRBV12-5 and TRBJ1-5): DARVTQTPRHKVTEMGQEVTMRCQPILGHNTVFWYRQTMMQGLELLAYFRNRAPLDDSGMPKDRFSAEMPDATLATLKIQPSEPRDSAVYFCASARDGTANQPQHFGDGTRLSIL.

V usage is TRBV11-2 and J usage is TRBJ2-7; 7 bases line up with TRBD1. Germline V lookup: CDR1 SGHAT, CDR2 FQNNGV. The CDR3 spans 13 residues. V shed 1 base, J shed 3 bases, and the junction held 0 bases outside the gene matches. This chain's CDR3 is CASSLGTGYEQYF. For the CDR3, the DNA is TGTGCCAGCAGCTTAGGGACAGGCTACGAGCAGTACTTC.

This chain joins TRBV12-5 and TRBJ2-7; 7 nucleotides line up with TRBD2. With V trimmed by 7 bases and J by 2 bases, 8 bases remained unmatched. CDR1 is LGHNT, CDR2 FRNRAP, per germline. The CDR3 has 14 residues. CDR3 nucleotide sequence: TGTGCTAGTGCCCAGCGGGGCCGTCCCTACGAGCAGTACTTC. This codes for CASAQRGRPYEQYF.

This chain uses TRBV7-2 with TRBJ2-7, with 8 bases aligning to TRBD1. Germline loops: CDR1 SGHTA, CDR2 FQGNSA. Trimming at V came to 4 bases and at J to 2 bases, leaving 7 bases not matched to a gene. This CDR3 comprises 15 residues. CDR3 sequence (DNA): TGTGCCAGCAGCTCATACCGGGACAGGCCCTACGAGCAGTACTTC. Its protein product is CASSSYRDRPYEQYF. The complete variable domain, with remaining parts taken from reference TRBV7-2 and TRBJ2-7, reads GAGVSQSPSNKVTEKGKDVELRCDPISGHTALYWYRQSLGQGLEFLIYFQGNSAPDKSGLPSDRFSAERTGGSVSTLTIQRTQQEDSAVYLCASSSYRDRPYEQYFGPGTRLTVT.

The chain uses TRBV7-9 and TRBJ2-3; tentative D call: TRBD1 (5 bases). There are 12 residues in the CDR3. Germline CDR1 SEHNR, CDR2 FQNEAQ (reference sequence). Trimming removed 5 bases at V and 5 bases at J, with 8 bases between. The CDR3, as DNA: TGTGCCAGCAGCGTCAGGGAAGATACGCAGTATTTT. It specifies CASSVREDTQYF.

This clone was observed a handful of times. The V gene is TRBV7-8, the J gene TRBJ1-5; D may be TRBD1 (5 bases). V gave up 3 bases and J gave up 7 bases, with 16 bases separating them. CDR1 is SGHVS, CDR2 FQNEAQ, per germline. The CDR3 length is 15 residues. The CDR3 reads CASSLGGPTRQPQHF. The DNA for the CDR3 is TGTGCCAGCAGCTTGGGGGGACCCACTCGACAGCCCCAGCATTTT.

The sample holds a few counts of this clone. This chain connects TRBV9 to TRBJ1-1, with D perhaps TRBD1 (6 bases). The CDR3 is 12 residues long. V lost 3 bases, J lost 7 bases, and 10 bases lay in between. Germline CDR1 reads SGDLS; CDR2 reads YYNGEE. CDR3 in amino acids: CASSGTGIEAFF. For the CDR3, the DNA is TGTGCCAGCAGCGGTACAGGGATTGAAGCTTTCTTT.

The chain carries TRBV5-6 and TRBJ1-1; D gene ambiguous. The CDR3 totals 13 residues. Germline V CDR1 and CDR2: SGHDT, YYEEEE. V was clipped by 3 bases and J by 1 base, with 7 bases between them. CDR3 in amino acids: CASSSSGNTEAFF. The DNA of the CDR3 is TGTGCCAGCAGCTCCAGTGGGAACACTGAAGCTTTCTTT.

This clone turned up a few times. The chain carries TRBV6-5 and TRBJ1-1; no clear D gene. This CDR3 contains 14 residues. Germline V gene sequence: CDR1 MNHEY, CDR2 SVGAGI. V gave up 0 bases and J gave up 1 base, with 6 bases separating them. The CDR3 DNA follows: TGTGCCAGCAGTTACTCGAGACAGAACACTGAAGCTTTCTTT. This sequence encodes CASSYSRQNTEAFF.